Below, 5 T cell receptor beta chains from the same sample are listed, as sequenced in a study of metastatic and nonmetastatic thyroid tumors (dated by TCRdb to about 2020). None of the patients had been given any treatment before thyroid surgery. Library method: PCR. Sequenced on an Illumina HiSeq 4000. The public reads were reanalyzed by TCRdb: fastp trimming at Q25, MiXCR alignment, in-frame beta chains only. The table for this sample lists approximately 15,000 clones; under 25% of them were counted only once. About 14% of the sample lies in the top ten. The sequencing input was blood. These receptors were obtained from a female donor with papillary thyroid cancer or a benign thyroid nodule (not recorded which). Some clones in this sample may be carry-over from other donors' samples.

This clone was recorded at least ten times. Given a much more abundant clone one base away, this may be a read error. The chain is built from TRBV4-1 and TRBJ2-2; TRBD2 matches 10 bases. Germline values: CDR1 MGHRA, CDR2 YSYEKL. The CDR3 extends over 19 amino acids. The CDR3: CASSHPRGGLAENTGEPFF. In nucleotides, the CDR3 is TGCGCCAGCAGCCATCCTCGGGGCGGACTAGCGGAAAACACCGGGGAGCCGTTTTTT.

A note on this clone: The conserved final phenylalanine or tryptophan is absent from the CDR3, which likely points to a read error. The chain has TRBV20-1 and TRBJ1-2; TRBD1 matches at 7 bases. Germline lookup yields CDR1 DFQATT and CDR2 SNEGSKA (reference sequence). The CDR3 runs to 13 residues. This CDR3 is CSAVTGAIYDYTL. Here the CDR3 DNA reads TGCAGTGCCGTCACAGGGGCAATCTATGACTACACCTTG.

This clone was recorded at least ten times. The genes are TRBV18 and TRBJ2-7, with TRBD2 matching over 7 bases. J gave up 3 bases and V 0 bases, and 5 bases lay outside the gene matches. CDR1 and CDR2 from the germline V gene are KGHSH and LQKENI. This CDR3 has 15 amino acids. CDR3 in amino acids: CASSPPSSGDYEQYF. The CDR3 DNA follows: TGTGCCAGCTCACCACCATCTAGCGGTGACTACGAGCAGTACTTC.

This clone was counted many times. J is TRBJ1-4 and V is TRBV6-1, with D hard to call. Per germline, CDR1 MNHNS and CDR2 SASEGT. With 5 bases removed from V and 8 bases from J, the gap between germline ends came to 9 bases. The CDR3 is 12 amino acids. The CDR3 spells CASSYQWEKLFF. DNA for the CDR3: TGTGCCAGCAGTTATCAGTGGGAAAAACTGTTTTTT.

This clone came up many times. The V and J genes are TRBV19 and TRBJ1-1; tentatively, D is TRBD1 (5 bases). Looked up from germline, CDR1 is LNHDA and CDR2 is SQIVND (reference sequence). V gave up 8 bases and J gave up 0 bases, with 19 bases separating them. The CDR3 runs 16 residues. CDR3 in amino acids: CASSRSWGSLNTEAFF. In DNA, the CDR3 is TGTGCCAGTTCAAGATCATGGGGCTCCCTGAACACTGAAGCTTTCTTT.